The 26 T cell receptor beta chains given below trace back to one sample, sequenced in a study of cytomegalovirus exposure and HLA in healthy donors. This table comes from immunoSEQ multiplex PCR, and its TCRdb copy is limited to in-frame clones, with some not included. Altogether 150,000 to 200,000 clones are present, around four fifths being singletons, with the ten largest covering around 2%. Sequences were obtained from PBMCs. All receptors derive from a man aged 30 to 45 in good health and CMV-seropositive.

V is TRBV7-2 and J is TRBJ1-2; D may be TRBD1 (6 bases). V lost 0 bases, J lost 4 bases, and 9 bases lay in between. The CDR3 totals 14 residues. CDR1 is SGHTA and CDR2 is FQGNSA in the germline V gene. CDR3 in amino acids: CASSLARQAYGYTF. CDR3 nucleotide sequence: TGTGCCAGCAGCTTAGCGAGACAGGCCTATGGCTACACCTTC.

CDR3 region: CASSARDRDQPQHF. CDR3 DNA: TGTGCCAGCAGTGCGCGGGACAGGGATCAGCCCCAGCATTTT. This chain joins TRBV2 and TRBJ1-5, with 9 bases matching TRBD1. The CDR3 spans 14 residues. J was trimmed by 5 bases and V by 4 bases; bases with no gene match: 3. Germline V lookup: CDR1 SNHLY, CDR2 FYNNEI.

Here the CDR3 reads CASSLVSGGSGSGSSYEQYF. The CDR3 nucleotides read TGTGCCAGCAGCTTGGTATCCGGGGGTTCGGGTAGCGGGAGCTCCTACGAGCAGTACTTC. This chain connects TRBV5-4 to TRBJ2-7; 9 positions agree with TRBD2. The V gene's germline CDR1 is SGHNT and CDR2 YYREEE (reference sequence). This CDR3 comprises 20 residues. J lost 0 bases, V lost 0 bases, and 16 bases had no gene match.

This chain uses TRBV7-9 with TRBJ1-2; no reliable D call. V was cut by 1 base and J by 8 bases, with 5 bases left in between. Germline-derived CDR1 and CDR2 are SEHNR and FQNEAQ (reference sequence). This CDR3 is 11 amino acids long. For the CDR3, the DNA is TGTGCCAGCAGCTTAGGCGGCGGCTACACCTTC. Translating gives CASSLGGGYTF.

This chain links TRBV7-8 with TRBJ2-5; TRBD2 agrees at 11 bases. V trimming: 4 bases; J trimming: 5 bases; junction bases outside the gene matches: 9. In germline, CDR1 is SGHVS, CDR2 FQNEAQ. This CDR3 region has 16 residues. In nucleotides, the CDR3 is TGTGCCAGCAGCTATCCTAGCGGGGGGCCCGGGGAGACCCAGTACTTC. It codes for CASSYPSGGPGETQYF.

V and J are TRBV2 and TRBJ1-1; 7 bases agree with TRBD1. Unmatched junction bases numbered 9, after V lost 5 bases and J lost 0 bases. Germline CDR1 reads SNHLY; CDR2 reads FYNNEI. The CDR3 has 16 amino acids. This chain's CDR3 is CASSYRGGRVNTEAFF. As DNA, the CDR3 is TGTGCCAGCAGTTACAGGGGAGGTAGGGTGAACACTGAAGCTTTCTTT. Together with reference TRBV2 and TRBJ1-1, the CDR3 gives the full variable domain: EPEVTQTPSHQVTQMGQEVILRCVPISNHLYFYWYRQILGQKVEFLVSFYNNEISEKSEIFDDQFSVERPDGSNFTLKIRSTKLEDSAMYFCASSYRGGRVNTEAFFGQGTRLTVV.

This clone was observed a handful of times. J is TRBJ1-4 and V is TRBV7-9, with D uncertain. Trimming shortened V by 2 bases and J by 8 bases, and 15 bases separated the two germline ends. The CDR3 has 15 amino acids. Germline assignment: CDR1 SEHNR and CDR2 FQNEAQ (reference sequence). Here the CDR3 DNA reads TGTGCCAGCAGCTTATCTTGGGAAGCGGAAGAAAAACTGTTTTTT. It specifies CASSLSWEAEEKLFF.

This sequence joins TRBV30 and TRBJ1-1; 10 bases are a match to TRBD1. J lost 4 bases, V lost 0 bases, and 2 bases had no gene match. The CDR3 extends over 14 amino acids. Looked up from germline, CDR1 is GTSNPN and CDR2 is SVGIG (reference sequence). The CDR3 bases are TGTGCCTGGAGTGTAAGACAGGGGGCCACTGAAGCTTTCTTT. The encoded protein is CAWSVRQGATEAFF.

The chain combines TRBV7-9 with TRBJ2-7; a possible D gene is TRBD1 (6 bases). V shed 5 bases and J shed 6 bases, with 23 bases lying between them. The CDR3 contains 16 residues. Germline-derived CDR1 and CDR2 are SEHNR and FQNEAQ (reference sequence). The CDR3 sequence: CASSPPPQGYGTEQYF. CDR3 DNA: TGTGCCAGCAGCCCTCCCCCGCAGGGGTACGGGACCGAGCAGTACTTC.

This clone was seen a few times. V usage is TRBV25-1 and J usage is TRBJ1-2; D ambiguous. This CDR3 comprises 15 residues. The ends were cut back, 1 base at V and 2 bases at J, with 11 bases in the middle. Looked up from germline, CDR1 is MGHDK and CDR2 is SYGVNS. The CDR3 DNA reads TGTGCCAGCAGTGAATTATCAAACTCCAACTATGGCTACACCTTC. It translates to CASSELSNSNYGYTF.

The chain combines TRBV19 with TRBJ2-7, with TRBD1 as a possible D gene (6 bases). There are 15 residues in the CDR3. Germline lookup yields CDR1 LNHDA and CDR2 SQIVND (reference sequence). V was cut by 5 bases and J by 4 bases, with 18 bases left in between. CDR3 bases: TGTGCCAGTAGTCTCAAACCCCAGGGGAATTACGAGCAGTACTTC. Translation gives CASSLKPQGNYEQYF.

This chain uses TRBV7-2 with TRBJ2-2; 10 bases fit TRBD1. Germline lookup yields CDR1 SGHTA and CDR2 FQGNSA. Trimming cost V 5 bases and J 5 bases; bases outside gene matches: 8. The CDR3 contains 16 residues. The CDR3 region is CASSLWTGGLTGELFF. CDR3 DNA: TGTGCCAGCAGCCTGTGGACAGGGGGTCTTACCGGGGAGCTGTTTTTT.

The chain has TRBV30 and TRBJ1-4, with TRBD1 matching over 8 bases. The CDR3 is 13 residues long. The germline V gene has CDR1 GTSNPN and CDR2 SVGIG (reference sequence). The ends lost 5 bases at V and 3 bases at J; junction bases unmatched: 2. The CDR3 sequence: CAWGQGANEKLFF. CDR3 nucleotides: TGTGCCTGGGGACAGGGAGCTAATGAAAAACTGTTTTTT.

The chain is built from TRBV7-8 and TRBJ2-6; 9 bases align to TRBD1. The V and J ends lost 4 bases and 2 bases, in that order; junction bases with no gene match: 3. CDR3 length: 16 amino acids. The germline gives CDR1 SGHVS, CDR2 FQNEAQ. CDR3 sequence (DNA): TGTGCCAGCAGCTCCCGACAGGGGGCTGGGGCCAACGTCCTGACTTTC. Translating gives CASSSRQGAGANVLTF.

The CDR3 here is CASSIGQAHTGELFF. In DNA form, the CDR3 reads TGTGCCAGCAGCATTGGACAGGCGCACACCGGGGAGCTGTTTTTT. The gene calls are TRBV7-6 and TRBJ2-2; 7 bases fit TRBD1. Germline V gives CDR1 SGHVS, CDR2 FNYEAQ. This CDR3 spans 15 amino acids. V gave up 5 bases and J gave up 3 bases; unmatched junction bases: 6.

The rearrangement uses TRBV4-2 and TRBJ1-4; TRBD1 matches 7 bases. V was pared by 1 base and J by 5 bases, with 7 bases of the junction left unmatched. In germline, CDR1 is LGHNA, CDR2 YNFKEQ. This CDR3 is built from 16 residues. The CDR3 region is CASSQVFGTENEKLFF. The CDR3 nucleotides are TGTGCCAGCAGCCAAGTGTTTGGGACAGAGAATGAAAAACTGTTTTTT.

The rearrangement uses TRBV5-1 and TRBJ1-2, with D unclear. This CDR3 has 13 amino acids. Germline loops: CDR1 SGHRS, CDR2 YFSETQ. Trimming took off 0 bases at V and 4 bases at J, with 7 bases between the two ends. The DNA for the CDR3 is TGCGCCAGCAGCTTGGCCCAGGTCTATGGCTACACCTTC. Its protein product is CASSLAQVYGYTF.

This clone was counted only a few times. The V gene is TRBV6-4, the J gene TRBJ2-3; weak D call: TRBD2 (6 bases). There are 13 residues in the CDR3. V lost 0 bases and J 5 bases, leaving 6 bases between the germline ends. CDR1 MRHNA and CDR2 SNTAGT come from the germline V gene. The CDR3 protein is CASSDSGLDTQYF. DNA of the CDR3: TGTGCCAGCAGTGACTCGGGACTAGATACGCAGTATTTT.

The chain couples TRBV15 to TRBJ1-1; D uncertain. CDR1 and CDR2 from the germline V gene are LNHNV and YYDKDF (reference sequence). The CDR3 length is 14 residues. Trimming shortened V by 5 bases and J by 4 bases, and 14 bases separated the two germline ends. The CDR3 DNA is TGTGCCACCAGCCCGGACCGCCGGGGCACTGAAGCTTTCTTT. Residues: CATSPDRRGTEAFF.

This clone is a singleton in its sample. This CDR3 is CASSSGDQPQHF. The CDR3 nucleotides are TGTGCCAGCAGCTCAGGGGATCAGCCCCAGCATTTT. The chain couples TRBV27 to TRBJ1-5, with D tentatively TRBD1 (6 bases). Trimming cost V 6 bases and J 5 bases, with 8 bases left between them. Germline values: CDR1 MNHEY, CDR2 SMNVEV (reference sequence). The CDR3 consists of 12 residues.

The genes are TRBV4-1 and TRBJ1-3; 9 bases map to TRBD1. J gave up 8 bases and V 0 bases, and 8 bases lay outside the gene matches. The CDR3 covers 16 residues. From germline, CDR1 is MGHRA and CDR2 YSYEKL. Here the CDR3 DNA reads TGCGCCAGCAGCCAAGACCCGGGACAGGGTTCGGACACCATATATTTT. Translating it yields CASSQDPGQGSDTIYF.

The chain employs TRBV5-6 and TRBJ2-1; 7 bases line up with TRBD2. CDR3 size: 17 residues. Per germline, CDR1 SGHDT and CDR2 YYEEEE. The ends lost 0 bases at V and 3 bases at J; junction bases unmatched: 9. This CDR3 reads CASSLALASGSYNEQFF. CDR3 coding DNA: TGTGCCAGCAGCTTGGCTCTAGCTAGCGGTAGCTACAATGAGCAGTTCTTC. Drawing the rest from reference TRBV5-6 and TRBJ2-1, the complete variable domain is DAGVTQSPTHLIKTRGQQVTLRCSPKSGHDTVSWYQQALGQGPQFIFQYYEEEERQRGNFPDRFSGHQFPNYSSELNVNALLLGDSALYLCASSLALASGSYNEQFFGPGTRLTVL.

The CDR3 bases are TGTGCCACCAGCAGAGATGGACTAGCGGGGGGGCCGCGGGAGACCCAGTACTTC. Protein product: CATSRDGLAGGPRETQYF. The chain couples TRBV15 to TRBJ2-5, with 15 positions matching TRBD2. Germline CDR1 is LNHNV and CDR2 is YYDKDF (reference sequence). V lost 0 bases and J lost 5; bases outside the gene matches: 7. The CDR3 length is 18 residues.

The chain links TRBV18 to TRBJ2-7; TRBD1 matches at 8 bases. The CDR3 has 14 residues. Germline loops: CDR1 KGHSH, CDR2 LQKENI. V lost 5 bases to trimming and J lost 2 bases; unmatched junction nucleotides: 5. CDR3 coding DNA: TGTGCCAGCTCAGAAAGGACAGGGACCTACGAGCAGTACTTC. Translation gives CASSERTGTYEQYF.

The DNA for the CDR3 is TGTGCCAGCAGTGATCCCGCCGGGGGTCGCACAGATACGCAGTATTTT. It translates to CASSDPAGGRTDTQYF. The chain recombines TRBV2 with TRBJ2-3; tentatively, D is TRBD2 (6 bases). Germline CDR1 SNHLY, CDR2 FYNNEI. V gave up 3 bases and J gave up 1 base, with 14 bases separating them. The CDR3 is made up of 16 amino acids.

The CDR3 loop is CASSLVGLAGSSGETQYF. The DNA for the CDR3 is TGCGCCAGCAGCTTGGTGGGGCTAGCGGGGTCCTCGGGAGAGACCCAGTACTTC. This rearrangement joins TRBV5-1 to TRBJ2-5, with 9 bases identical to TRBD2. CDR1 and CDR2 from the germline V gene are SGHRS and YFSETQ. The CDR3 is 18 amino acids. Trimming cost V 0 bases and J 4 bases; bases outside gene matches: 13.